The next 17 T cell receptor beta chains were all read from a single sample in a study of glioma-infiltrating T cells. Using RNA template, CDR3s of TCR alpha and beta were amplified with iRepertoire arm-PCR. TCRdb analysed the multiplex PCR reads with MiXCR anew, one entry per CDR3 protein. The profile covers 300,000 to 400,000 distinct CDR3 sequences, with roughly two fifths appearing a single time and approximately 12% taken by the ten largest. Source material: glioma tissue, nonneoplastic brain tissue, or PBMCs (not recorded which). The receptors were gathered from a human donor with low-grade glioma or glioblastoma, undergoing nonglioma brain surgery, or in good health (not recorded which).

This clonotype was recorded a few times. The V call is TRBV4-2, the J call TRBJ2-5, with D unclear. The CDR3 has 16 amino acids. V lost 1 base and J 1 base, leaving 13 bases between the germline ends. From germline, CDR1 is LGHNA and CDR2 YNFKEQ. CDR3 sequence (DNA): TGTGCCAGCAGCCAAGGCAACGCGAGGCTCCAAGAGACCCAGTACTTC. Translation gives CASSQGNARLQETQYF.

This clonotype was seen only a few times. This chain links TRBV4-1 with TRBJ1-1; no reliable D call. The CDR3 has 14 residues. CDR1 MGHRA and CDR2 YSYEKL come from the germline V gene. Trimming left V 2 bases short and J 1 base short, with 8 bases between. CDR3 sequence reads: CASSQPTRNTEAFF. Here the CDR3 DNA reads TGCGCCAGCAGCCAACCTACACGGAACACTGAAGCTTTCTTT.

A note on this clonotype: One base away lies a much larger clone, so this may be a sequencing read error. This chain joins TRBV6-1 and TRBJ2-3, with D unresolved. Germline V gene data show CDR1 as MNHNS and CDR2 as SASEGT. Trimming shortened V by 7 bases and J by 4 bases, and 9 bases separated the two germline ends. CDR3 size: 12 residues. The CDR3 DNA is TGTGCCAGCATTCCACTGCCAGATACGCAGTATTTT. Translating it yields CASIPLPDTQYF.

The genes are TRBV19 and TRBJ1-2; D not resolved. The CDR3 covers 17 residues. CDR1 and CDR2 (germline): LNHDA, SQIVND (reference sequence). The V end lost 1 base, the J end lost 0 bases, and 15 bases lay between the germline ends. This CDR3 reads CASSIVKIRAANYGYTF. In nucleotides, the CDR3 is TGTGCCAGTAGTATAGTGAAAATCCGGGCGGCTAACTATGGCTACACCTTC.

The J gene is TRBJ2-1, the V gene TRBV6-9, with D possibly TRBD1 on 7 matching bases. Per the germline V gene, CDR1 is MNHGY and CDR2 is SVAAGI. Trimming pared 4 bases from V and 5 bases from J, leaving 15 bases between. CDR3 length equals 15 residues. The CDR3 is CASSSVVRGDNEQFF. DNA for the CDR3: TGTGCCAGCAGTTCTGTCGTCAGGGGGGACAATGAGCAGTTCTTC.

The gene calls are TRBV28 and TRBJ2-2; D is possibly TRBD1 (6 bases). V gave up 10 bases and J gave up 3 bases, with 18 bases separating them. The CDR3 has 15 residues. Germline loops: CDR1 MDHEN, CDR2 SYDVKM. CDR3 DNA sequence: TGTGCCACCTTGGGGGCCCATATCCACACCGGGGAGCTGTTTTTT. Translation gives CATLGAHIHTGELFF. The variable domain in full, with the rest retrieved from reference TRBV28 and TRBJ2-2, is DVKVTQSSRYLVKRTGEKVFLECVQDMDHENMFWYRQDPGLGLRLIYFSYDVKMKEKGDIPEGYSVSREKKERFSLILESASTNQTSMYLCATLGAHIHTGELFFGEGSRLTVL.

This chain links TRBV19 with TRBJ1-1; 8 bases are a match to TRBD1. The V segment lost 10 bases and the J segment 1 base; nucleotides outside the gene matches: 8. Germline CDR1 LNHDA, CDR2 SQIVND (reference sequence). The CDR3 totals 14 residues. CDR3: CATVLDRGNTEAFF. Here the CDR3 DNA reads TGTGCCACCGTCTTAGACAGGGGGAACACTGAAGCTTTCTTT.

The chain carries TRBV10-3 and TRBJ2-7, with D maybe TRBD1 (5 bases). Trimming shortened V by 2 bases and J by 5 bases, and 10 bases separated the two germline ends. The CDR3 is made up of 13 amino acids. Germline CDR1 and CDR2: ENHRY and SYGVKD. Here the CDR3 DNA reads TGTGCCATCAGTGAGCTGTCAGGGCACGAGCAGTACTTC. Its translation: CAISELSGHEQYF.

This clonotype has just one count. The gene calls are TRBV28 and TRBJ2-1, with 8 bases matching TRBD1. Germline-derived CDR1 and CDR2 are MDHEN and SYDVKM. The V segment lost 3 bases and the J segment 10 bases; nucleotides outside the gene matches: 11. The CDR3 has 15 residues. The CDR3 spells CASSFRAGGSYEQFF. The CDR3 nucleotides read TGTGCCAGCAGTTTTAGGGCAGGGGGCTCCTACGAGCAGTTCTTC.

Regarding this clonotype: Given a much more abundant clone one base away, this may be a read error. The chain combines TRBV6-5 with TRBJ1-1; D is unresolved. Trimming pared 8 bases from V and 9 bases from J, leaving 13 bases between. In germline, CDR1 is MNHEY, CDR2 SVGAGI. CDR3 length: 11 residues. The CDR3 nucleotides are TGTGCCAGCGGTCATAAGGCGCAAGCTTTCTTT. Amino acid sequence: CASGHKAQAFF.

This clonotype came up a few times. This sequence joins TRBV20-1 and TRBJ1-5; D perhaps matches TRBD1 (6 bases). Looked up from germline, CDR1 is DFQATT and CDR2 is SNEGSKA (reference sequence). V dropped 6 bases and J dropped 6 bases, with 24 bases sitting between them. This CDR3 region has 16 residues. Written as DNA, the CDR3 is TGCAGTGCCGCCCCATTGGGGGCCGCGACGGGTCAGCCCCAGCATTTT. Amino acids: CSAAPLGAATGQPQHF.

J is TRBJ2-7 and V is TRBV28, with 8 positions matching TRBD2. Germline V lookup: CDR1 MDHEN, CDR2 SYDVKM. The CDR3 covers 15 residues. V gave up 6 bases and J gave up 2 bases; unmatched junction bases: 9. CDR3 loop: CASRRGASGAYEQYF. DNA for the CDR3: TGTGCCAGCAGGCGGGGGGCTAGCGGCGCCTACGAGCAGTACTTC.

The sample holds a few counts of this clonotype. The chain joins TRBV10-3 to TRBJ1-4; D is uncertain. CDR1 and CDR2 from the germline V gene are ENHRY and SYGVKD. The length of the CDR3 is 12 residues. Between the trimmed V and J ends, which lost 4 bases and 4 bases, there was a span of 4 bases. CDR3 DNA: TGTGCCATCAGTGGACATAATGAAAAACTGTTTTTT. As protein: CAISGHNEKLFF.

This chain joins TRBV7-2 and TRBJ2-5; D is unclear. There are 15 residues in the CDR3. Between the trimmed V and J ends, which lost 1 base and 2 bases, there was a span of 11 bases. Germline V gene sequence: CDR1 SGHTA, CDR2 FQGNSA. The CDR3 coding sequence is TGTGCCAGCAGCTTAGGTTTCGGCTTACAAGAGACCCAGTACTTC. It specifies CASSLGFGLQETQYF. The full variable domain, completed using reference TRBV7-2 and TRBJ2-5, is GAGVSQSPSNKVTEKGKDVELRCDPISGHTALYWYRQSLGQGLEFLIYFQGNSAPDKSGLPSDRFSAERTGGSVSTLTIQRTQQEDSAVYLCASSLGFGLQETQYFGPGTRLLVL.

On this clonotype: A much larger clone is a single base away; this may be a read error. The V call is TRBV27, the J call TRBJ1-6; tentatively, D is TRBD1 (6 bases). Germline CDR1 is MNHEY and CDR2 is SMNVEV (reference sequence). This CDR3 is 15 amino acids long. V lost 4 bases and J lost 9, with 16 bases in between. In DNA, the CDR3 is TGTGCCAGCAGTTACATGGACGCCAGGGGTTCACCCCTCCACTTT. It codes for CASSYMDARGSPLHF.

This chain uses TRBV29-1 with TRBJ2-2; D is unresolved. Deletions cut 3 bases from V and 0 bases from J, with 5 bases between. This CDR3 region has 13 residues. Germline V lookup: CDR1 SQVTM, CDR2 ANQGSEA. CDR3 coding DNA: TGCAGCGTTGATACCGCGAACACCGGGGAGCTGTTTTTT. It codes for CSVDTANTGELFF.

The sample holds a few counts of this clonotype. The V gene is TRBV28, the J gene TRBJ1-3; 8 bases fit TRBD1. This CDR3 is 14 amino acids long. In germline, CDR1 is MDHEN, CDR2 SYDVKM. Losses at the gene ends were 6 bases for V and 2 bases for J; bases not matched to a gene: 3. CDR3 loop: CASRPGQAGNTIYF. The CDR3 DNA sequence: TGTGCCAGCAGGCCGGGACAGGCTGGAAACACCATATATTTT.